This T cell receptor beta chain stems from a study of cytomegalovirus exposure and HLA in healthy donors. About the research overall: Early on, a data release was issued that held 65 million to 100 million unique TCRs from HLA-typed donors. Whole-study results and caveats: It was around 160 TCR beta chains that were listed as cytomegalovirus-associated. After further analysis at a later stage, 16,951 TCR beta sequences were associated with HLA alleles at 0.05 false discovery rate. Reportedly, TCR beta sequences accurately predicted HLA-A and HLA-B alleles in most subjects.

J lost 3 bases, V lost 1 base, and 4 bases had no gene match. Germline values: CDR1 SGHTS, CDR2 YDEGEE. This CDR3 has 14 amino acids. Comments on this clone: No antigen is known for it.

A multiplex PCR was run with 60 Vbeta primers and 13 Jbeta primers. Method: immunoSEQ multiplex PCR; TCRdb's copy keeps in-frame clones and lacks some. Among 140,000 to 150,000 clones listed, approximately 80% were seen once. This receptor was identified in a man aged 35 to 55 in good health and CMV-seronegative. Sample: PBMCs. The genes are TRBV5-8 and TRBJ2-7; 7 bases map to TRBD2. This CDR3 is CASSLRASGYEQYF. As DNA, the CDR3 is TGTGCCAGCAGCTTGCGTGCTAGCGGCTACGAGCAGTACTTC.